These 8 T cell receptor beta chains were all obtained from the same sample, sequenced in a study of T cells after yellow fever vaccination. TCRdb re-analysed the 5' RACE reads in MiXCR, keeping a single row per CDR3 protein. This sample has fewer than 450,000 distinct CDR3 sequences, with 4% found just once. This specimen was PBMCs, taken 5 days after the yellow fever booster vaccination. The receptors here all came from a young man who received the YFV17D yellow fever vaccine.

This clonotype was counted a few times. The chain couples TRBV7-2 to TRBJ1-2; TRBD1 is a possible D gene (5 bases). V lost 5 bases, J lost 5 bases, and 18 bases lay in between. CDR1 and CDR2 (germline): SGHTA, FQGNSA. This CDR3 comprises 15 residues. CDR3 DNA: TGTGCCAGCAGCCTAGGGGACCCTGCTCGGTATGGCTACACCTTC. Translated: CASSLGDPARYGYTF. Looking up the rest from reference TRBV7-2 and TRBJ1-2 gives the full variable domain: GAGVSQSPSNKVTEKGKDVELRCDPISGHTALYWYRQSLGQGLEFLIYFQGNSAPDKSGLPSDRFSAERTGGSVSTLTIQRTQQEDSAVYLCASSLGDPARYGYTFGSGTRLTVV.

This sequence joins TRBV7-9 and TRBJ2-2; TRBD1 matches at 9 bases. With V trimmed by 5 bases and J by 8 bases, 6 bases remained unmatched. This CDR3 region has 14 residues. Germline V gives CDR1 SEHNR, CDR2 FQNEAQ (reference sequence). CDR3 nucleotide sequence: TGTGCCAGCAGCGGGACAGGGAGGACGGGGGAGCTGTTTTTT. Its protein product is CASSGTGRTGELFF.

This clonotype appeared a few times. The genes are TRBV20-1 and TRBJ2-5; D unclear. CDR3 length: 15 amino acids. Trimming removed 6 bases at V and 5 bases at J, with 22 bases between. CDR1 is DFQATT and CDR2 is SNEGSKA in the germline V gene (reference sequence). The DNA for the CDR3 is TGCAGTGCCGTCGCCGGAGCCGGGTCGGGCGAGACCCAGTACTTC. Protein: CSAVAGAGSGETQYF.

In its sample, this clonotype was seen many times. CDR3 DNA sequence: TGTGCCAGCAGTCGCCCCCCCCCCGGGGCTGAGCAGTTCTTC. It encodes CASSRPPPGAEQFF. The J gene is TRBJ2-1, the V gene TRBV12-3 or TRBV12-4, with D perhaps being TRBD1 or TRBD2 (5 bases each). With 5 bases removed from V and 9 bases from J, the gap between germline ends came to 17 bases. CDR3 length: 14 amino acids.

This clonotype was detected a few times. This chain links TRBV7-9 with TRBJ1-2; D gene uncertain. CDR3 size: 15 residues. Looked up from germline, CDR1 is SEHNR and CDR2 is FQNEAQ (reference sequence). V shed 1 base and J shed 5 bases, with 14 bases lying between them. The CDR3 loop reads CASSLGVTSGYGYTF. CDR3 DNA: TGTGCCAGCAGCTTAGGGGTCACGTCGGGGTATGGCTACACCTTC.

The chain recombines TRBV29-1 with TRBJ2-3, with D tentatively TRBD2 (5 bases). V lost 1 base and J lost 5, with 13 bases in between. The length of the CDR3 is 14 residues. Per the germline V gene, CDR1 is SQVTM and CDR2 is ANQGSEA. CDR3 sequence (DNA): TGCAGCGTTGAAGTAGCAGTGGCGGGAGATACGCAGTATTTT. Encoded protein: CSVEVAVAGDTQYF.

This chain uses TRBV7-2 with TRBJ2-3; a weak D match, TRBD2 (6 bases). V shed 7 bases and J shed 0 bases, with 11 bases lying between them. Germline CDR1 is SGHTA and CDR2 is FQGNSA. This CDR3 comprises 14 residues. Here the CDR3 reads CASTPGLSTDTQYF. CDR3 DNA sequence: TGTGCCAGCACCCCGGGACTTAGCACAGATACGCAGTATTTT.

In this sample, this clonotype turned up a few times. For the CDR3, the DNA is TGTGCCAGCAGCTTCGAACAGGGGTCGGGCGGGGAGCTGTTTTTT. The encoded protein is CASSFEQGSGGELFF. This sequence joins TRBV5-4 and TRBJ2-2; 7 bases map to TRBD1. J lost 7 bases, V lost 2 bases, and 8 bases had no gene match. Per germline, CDR1 SGHNT and CDR2 YYREEE (reference sequence). This CDR3 is 15 amino acids long.